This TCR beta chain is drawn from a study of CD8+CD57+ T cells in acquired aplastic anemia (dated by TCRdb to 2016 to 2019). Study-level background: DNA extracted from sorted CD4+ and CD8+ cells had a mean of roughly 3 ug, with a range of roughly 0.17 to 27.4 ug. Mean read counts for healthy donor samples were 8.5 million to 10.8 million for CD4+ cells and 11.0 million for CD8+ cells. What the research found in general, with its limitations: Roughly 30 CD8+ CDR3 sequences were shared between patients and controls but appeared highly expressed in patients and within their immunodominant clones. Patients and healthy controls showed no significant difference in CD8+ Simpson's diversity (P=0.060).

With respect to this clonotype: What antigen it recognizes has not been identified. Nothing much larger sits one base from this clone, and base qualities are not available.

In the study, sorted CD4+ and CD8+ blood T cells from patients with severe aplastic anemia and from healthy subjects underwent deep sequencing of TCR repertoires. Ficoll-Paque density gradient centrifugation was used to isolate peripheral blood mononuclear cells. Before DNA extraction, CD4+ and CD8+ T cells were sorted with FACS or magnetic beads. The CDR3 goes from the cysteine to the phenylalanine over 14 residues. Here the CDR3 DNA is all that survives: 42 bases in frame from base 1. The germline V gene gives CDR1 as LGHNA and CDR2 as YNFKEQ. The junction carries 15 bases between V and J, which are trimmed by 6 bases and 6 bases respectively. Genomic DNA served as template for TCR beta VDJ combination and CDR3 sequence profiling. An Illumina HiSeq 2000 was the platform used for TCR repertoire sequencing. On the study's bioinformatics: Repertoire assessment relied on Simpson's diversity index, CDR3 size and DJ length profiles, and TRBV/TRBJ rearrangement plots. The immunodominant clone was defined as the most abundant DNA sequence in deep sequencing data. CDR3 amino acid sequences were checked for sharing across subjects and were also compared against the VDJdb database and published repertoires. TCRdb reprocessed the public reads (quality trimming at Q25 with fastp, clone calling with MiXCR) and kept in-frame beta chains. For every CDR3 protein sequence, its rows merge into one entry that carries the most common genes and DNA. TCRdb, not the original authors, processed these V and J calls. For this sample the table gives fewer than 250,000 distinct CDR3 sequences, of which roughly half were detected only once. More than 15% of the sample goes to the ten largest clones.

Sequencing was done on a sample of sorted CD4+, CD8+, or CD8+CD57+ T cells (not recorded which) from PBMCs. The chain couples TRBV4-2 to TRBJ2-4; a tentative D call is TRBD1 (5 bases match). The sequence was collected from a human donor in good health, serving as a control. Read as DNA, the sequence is TGTGCCAGCAGACAGACAGCCTCTGGAAACATTCAGTACTTC. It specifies CASRQTASGNIQYF.